The text below deals with one T cell receptor beta chain. Its cognate antigen is unknown. The source of the sample is a study of siplizumab effects on memory and regulatory T cells. Overall study results and limits: A significant reduction in alloreactive sequences traceable to unstimulated CD4+ memory cells was produced by siplizumab.

Deletions cut 6 bases from V and 3 bases from J, with 12 bases between. The CDR3 totals 13 residues. Looked up from germline, CDR1 is MDHEN and CDR2 is SYDVKM. Sequenced by immunoSEQ multiplex PCR; TCRdb stores in-frame clones only, minus some. The sample shows approximately 68,000 clones, roughly nine tenths of them seen only once. The origin of this receptor is a human donor in good health. The chain links TRBV28 to TRBJ2-7; the D gene could be TRBD1 or TRBD2 (6 bases each). The material sequenced was CD8+ T cells sorted from blood. CDR3 protein: CASSAGHDYEQYF. For the CDR3, the DNA is TGTGCCAGCAGCGCGGGACACGACTACGAGCAGTACTTC.